Below, 8 T cell receptor beta chains from the same sample are listed, as sequenced in a study of persistence of HIV-infected CD4 T cells. An overlapping HIV-1 Gag peptide pool stimulated these cells at approximately 0.91 ug/peptide/mL. CD40L/CD69 double-negative CD45RO-high memory CD4+ T cells were collected. No antigens are known for them. The libraries were made with immunoSEQ version 4 in survey mode. Profiled with immunoSEQ multiplex PCR; TCRdb holds only in-frame clones, not every one. Here the sample spans about 40,000 clones, around 85% being singletons. The sample in question was cultured CD4+ T cells from PBMCs, obtained from a patient who received antiretroviral therapy. Source of these receptors: an adult with HIV. The donor label of this sample is uncertain.

V gene TRBV5-5 combines with J gene TRBJ1-1, with D hard to call. The CDR3 covers 15 residues. V lost 0 bases to trimming and J lost 2 bases, with 11 bases between them. Germline CDR1 reads SGHKS; CDR2 reads YYEKEE (reference sequence). Written as DNA, the CDR3 is TGTGCCAGCAGCTTGGTTCACACGGTTAACACTGAAGCTTTCTTT. Its protein product is CASSLVHTVNTEAFF.

V usage is TRBV7-2 and J usage is TRBJ1-2, with 9 bases lining up with TRBD1. The V gene's germline CDR1 is SGHTA and CDR2 FQGNSA. This CDR3 spans 13 amino acids. Trimming removed 5 bases from V and 5 bases from J; junction bases left unmatched: 3. CDR3 sequence reads: CASSAGQGYGYTF. The CDR3 coding sequence is TGTGCCAGCAGCGCAGGACAGGGGTATGGCTACACCTTC.

The chain carries TRBV6-5 and TRBJ1-3, with D unclear. The CDR3 contains 14 residues. Trimming removed 0 bases from V and 4 bases from J, with 7 bases in between. CDR1 MNHEY and CDR2 SVGAGI come from the germline V gene. CDR3 nucleotides: TGTGCCAGCAGTTACTCGACCGGGGGAAACACCATATATTTT. This gives the protein CASSYSTGGNTIYF.

The rearrangement joins TRBV9 to TRBJ2-6; D not resolved. CDR3 length equals 14 residues. Per the germline V gene, CDR1 is SGDLS and CDR2 is YYNGEE. Trimming cost V 0 bases and J 3 bases, with 4 bases left between them. The CDR3 nucleotides read TGTGCCAGCAGCGTAGGGAATGGGGCCAACGTCCTGACTTTC. Protein product: CASSVGNGANVLTF.

The chain links TRBV19 to TRBJ2-7; a possible D gene is TRBD2 (5 bases). Looked up from germline, CDR1 is LNHDA and CDR2 is SQIVND (reference sequence). This CDR3 has 14 amino acids. V lost 3 bases and J lost 4, with 13 bases in between. In DNA form, the CDR3 reads TGTGCCAGTAGTATGAACGGACGGGAATACGAGCAGTACTTC. It translates to CASSMNGREYEQYF.

This chain joins TRBV19 and TRBJ2-4; D is uncertain. Germline V gives CDR1 LNHDA, CDR2 SQIVND (reference sequence). V gave up 1 base and J gave up 7 bases, with 8 bases separating them. There are 13 residues in the CDR3. The CDR3 loop reads CASSIGQWNIQYF. CDR3 DNA sequence: TGTGCCAGTAGTATAGGTCAGTGGAACATTCAGTACTTC.

The rearrangement joins TRBV6-5 to TRBJ2-7; possible D gene TRBD2, 6 bases. CDR1 and CDR2 (germline): MNHEY, SVGAGI. Trimming left V 8 bases short and J 6 bases short, with 14 bases between. This CDR3 contains 12 residues. CDR3: CASGGKGFEQYF. The CDR3 nucleotides read TGTGCCAGCGGGGGGAAGGGGTTCGAGCAGTACTTC.

This chain uses TRBV3-1 (or the pseudogene TRBV3-2) with TRBJ2-2; 9 bases are shared with TRBD1. In germline, CDR1 is LGHDT, CDR2 YNNKEL (reference sequence). The trim removed 1 base at V and 4 bases at J, leaving 1 base unmatched. The CDR3 extends over 15 amino acids. The CDR3 reads CASSQVTGGTGELFF. DNA for the CDR3: TGTGCCAGCAGCCAAGTGACAGGGGGCACCGGGGAGCTGTTTTTT.